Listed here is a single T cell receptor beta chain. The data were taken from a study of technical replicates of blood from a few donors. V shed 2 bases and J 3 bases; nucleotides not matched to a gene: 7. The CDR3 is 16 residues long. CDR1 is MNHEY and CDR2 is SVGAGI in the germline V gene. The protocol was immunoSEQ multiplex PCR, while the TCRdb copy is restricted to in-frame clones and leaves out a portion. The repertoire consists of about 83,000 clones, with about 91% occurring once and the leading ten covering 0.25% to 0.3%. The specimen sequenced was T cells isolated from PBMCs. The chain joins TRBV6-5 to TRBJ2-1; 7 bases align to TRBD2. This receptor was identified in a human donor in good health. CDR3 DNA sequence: TGTGCCAGCAGTTACGGTCGCGGGGGTGGCTACAATGAGCAGTTCTTC. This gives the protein CASSYGRGGGYNEQFF.